Below, 31 T cell receptor beta chains from the same sample are listed, as sequenced in a study of vaccination effects on CD4 cells after COVID-19. The culture ran for about 11 days, and then CD4+ T cells were isolated. Antigens for these TCRs are unknown. Generated by immunoSEQ multiplex PCR, the TCRdb table keeps only in-frame clones and is missing some. The sample has about 70,000 clones, approximately 77% seen once. Sequences were derived from CD4+ T cells from PBMCs cultured without peptide, sampled before COVID-19 vaccination. The receptor source for this set is a human donor who received a COVID-19 vaccine.

The rearrangement uses TRBV6-5 and TRBJ2-7; TRBD2 matches at 7 bases. J was trimmed by 3 bases and V by 6 bases; bases with no gene match: 11. The CDR3 runs to 15 residues. Germline loops: CDR1 MNHEY, CDR2 SVGAGI. This chain's CDR3 is CASRGGTIPFYEQYV. The CDR3 DNA is TGTGCCAGCAGGGGCGGGACTATACCTTTCTACGAGCAGTACGTC.

This chain joins TRBV2 and TRBJ1-5; maybe TRBD1 (6 bases). The CDR3 consists of 14 residues. Germline assignment: CDR1 SNHLY and CDR2 FYNNEI. V shed 11 bases and J shed 0 bases, with 14 bases lying between them. CDR3 nucleotide sequence: TGTGCCTCGAAAGGGGACATTAGCAATCAGCCCCAGCATTTT. Protein product: CASKGDISNQPQHF.

This clone was seen only once. The V and J genes are TRBV18 and TRBJ2-5; no clear D gene. CDR3 length: 13 residues. V dropped 3 bases and J dropped 4 bases, with 9 bases sitting between them. Germline assignment: CDR1 KGHSH and CDR2 LQKENI. CDR3 amino acids: CASSPGLRETQYF. DNA of the CDR3: TGTGCCAGCTCACCGGGGTTGCGAGAGACCCAGTACTTC.

The V and J genes are TRBV5-1 and TRBJ2-1, with 13 bases that match TRBD2. The CDR3 contains 15 residues. V gave up 4 bases and J gave up 10 bases; unmatched junction bases: 8. The germline V gene encodes CDR1 SGHRS and CDR2 YFSETQ. CDR3 sequence reads: CASSLGTSGAGEQFF. The CDR3 nucleotides are TGCGCCAGCAGCCTCGGGACTAGCGGGGCGGGGGAGCAGTTCTTC. The whole variable domain, remainder taken from reference TRBV5-1 and TRBJ2-1, is KAGVTQTPRYLIKTRGQQVTLSCSPISGHRSVSWYQQTPGQGLQFLFEYFSETQRNKGNFPGRFSGRQFSNSRSEMNVSTLELGDSALYLCASSLGTSGAGEQFFGPGTRLTVL.

The rearrangement uses TRBV2 and TRBJ2-7, with 8 positions matching TRBD1. This CDR3 spans 15 amino acids. V lost 6 bases to trimming and J lost 2 bases; unmatched junction nucleotides: 9. CDR1 and CDR2 (germline): SNHLY, FYNNEI. Here the CDR3 DNA reads TGTGCCAGCAGGGTAGACAGGGGCCCTACCTACGAGCAGTACGTC. Encoded protein: CASRVDRGPTYEQYV.

J is TRBJ1-1 and V is TRBV7-2, with D possibly being TRBD1 (5 bases). Per the germline V gene, CDR1 is SGHTA and CDR2 is FQGNSA. The CDR3 is made up of 14 amino acids. The V end lost 1 base, the J end lost 4 bases, and 10 bases lay between the germline ends. CDR3 sequence: CASSLGQRATEAFF. Here the CDR3 DNA reads TGTGCCAGCAGCTTAGGACAGCGGGCCACTGAAGCTTTCTTT.

The genes are TRBV2 and TRBJ2-5; TRBD2 might be the D (5 bases). With 7 bases removed from V and 5 bases from J, the gap between germline ends came to 17 bases. The CDR3 is 14 amino acids. The germline V gene has CDR1 SNHLY and CDR2 FYNNEI. CDR3 sequence (DNA): TGTGCCAGCAAGCCTTACGCCACGGGGGAGACCCAGTACTTC. It encodes CASKPYATGETQYF. The complete variable domain, with remaining parts taken from reference TRBV2 and TRBJ2-5, reads EPEVTQTPSHQVTQMGQEVILRCVPISNHLYFYWYRQILGQKVEFLVSFYNNEISEKSEIFDDQFSVERPDGSNFTLKIRSTKLEDSAMYFCASKPYATGETQYFGPGTRLLVL.

V usage is TRBV7-2 and J usage is TRBJ1-3; tentative D call: TRBD1 (5 bases). Germline-derived CDR1 and CDR2 are SGHTA and FQGNSA. Trimming stripped 5 bases from V and 0 bases from J, with 11 bases between. This CDR3 is built from 15 residues. In DNA, the CDR3 is TGTGCCAGCAGCCGGGACTCGAGCTCTGGAAACACCATATATTTT. Its translation is CASSRDSSSGNTIYF. The entire variable domain, with the rest obtained from reference TRBV7-2 and TRBJ1-3, is as follows: GAGVSQSPSNKVTEKGKDVELRCDPISGHTALYWYRQSLGQGLEFLIYFQGNSAPDKSGLPSDRFSAERTGGSVSTLTIQRTQQEDSAVYLCASSRDSSSGNTIYFGEGSWLTVV.

This clone was counted between two and nine times. J is TRBJ1-3 and V is TRBV30; the D gene is possibly TRBD1 (5 bases). The germline V gene encodes CDR1 GTSNPN and CDR2 SVGIG (reference sequence). This CDR3 comprises 14 residues. Trimming removed 4 bases at V and 4 bases at J, with 14 bases between. The CDR3 is CAWNGRGSGNTIYF. The CDR3, as DNA: TGTGCCTGGAACGGAAGGGGCTCCGGAAACACCATATATTTT.

V is TRBV7-3 and J is TRBJ2-5; the D gene is possibly TRBD2 (7 bases). This CDR3 is 15 amino acids long. Germline loops: CDR1 SGHTA, CDR2 FQGTGA. V lost 4 bases and J 5 bases, leaving 17 bases between the germline ends. The CDR3 sequence is CASSSHGGPEETQYF. The CDR3 DNA reads as TGTGCCAGCAGCTCTCACGGGGGGCCCGAGGAGACCCAGTACTTC.

CDR3 in amino acids: CASSLTLPDRTTTDTQYF. DNA of the CDR3: TGTGCCAGTAGCCTTACCCTCCCTGACAGGACCACTACAGATACGCAGTATTTT. V usage is TRBV19 and J usage is TRBJ2-3, with D perhaps TRBD1 (6 bases). Trimming cost V 6 bases and J 3 bases, with 25 bases left between them. The CDR3 has 18 residues. Germline CDR1 LNHDA, CDR2 SQIVND (reference sequence).

The chain uses TRBV6-6 and TRBJ1-5; D ambiguous. V lost 0 bases to trimming and J lost 3 bases, with 3 bases between them. The CDR3 is made up of 13 amino acids. The germline CDR1 and CDR2 sequences are MNHNY and SVGAGI (reference sequence). The CDR3 DNA reads as TGTGCCAGCAGTTACTCTACCAATCAGCCCCAGCATTTT. The encoded protein is CASSYSTNQPQHF.

This clone was seen a handful of times. This sequence joins TRBV4-1 and TRBJ1-6; TRBD1 agrees at 7 bases. Germline V gene sequence: CDR1 MGHRA, CDR2 YSYEKL. J gave up 8 bases and V 2 bases, and 9 bases lay outside the gene matches. This CDR3 has 16 amino acids. This CDR3 is CASSQPDRVKYSPLHF. CDR3 bases: TGCGCCAGCAGCCAACCCGACAGGGTTAAGTATTCACCCCTCCACTTT.

This clone has a handful of counts. The CDR3 region has the DNA TGCGCCAGCAGCCAAGATAAGGGACTAGCGGGGGGGAACGAGCAGTACGTC. This codes for CASSQDKGLAGGNEQYV. The V gene is TRBV4-1, the J gene TRBJ2-7, with TRBD2 matching 16 bases. Germline V gives CDR1 MGHRA, CDR2 YSYEKL. The CDR3 consists of 17 residues. Trimming cost V 0 bases and J 5 bases; bases outside gene matches: 4.

The chain combines TRBV2 with TRBJ2-5; D uncertain. The CDR3 length is 12 residues. Trimming shortened V by 3 bases and J by 2 bases, and 4 bases separated the two germline ends. The germline gives CDR1 SNHLY, CDR2 FYNNEI. The CDR3 DNA sequence: TGTGCCAGCAGTGACGGGCAAGAGACCCAGTACTTC. This codes for CASSDGQETQYF.

CDR3 sequence (DNA): TGTGCCAGCAGTGACCCCCTGGGAAGGCCGAGTGAAAAACTGTTTTTT. This sequence encodes CASSDPLGRPSEKLFF. The chain employs TRBV6-4 and TRBJ1-4; D is unclear. Trimming removed 2 bases from V and 7 bases from J, with 17 bases in between. Germline V gives CDR1 MRHNA, CDR2 SNTAGT. This CDR3 spans 16 amino acids.

In its sample, this clone was seen a few times. The chain combines TRBV6-5 with TRBJ1-1, with TRBD1 matching 7 bases. This CDR3 comprises 15 residues. Trimming cost V 6 bases and J 1 base; bases outside gene matches: 8. The V gene's germline CDR1 is MNHEY and CDR2 SVGAGI. CDR3 loop: CASRKDRAGNTEAFF. The DNA of the CDR3 is TGTGCCAGCAGAAAAGACAGGGCGGGGAACACTGAAGCTTTCTTT.

This clone has only a few counts. The rearrangement joins TRBV3-1 (or the pseudogene TRBV3-2) to TRBJ1-1; perhaps TRBD1 as D (6 bases). This CDR3 has 14 residues. V gave up 1 base and J gave up 4 bases, with 10 bases separating them. Germline V gene lookup returns CDR1 LGHDT and CDR2 YNNKEL (reference sequence). The CDR3 spells CASSQVRGVTEAFF. DNA for the CDR3: TGTGCCAGCAGCCAAGTTAGGGGGGTCACTGAAGCTTTCTTT.

This chain connects TRBV5-1 to TRBJ1-1; D remains ambiguous. This CDR3 contains 14 residues. Germline-derived CDR1 and CDR2 are SGHRS and YFSETQ. V shed 4 bases and J shed 0 bases, with 10 bases lying between them. As DNA, the CDR3 is TGCGCCAGCAGCCCCGGCACCCTGAACACTGAAGCTTTCTTT. Translated, it gives CASSPGTLNTEAFF. The whole variable domain, remainder taken from reference TRBV5-1 and TRBJ1-1, is KAGVTQTPRYLIKTRGQQVTLSCSPISGHRSVSWYQQTPGQGLQFLFEYFSETQRNKGNFPGRFSGRQFSNSRSEMNVSTLELGDSALYLCASSPGTLNTEAFFGQGTRLTVV.

The J gene is TRBJ2-6, the V gene TRBV5-1; a weak D match, TRBD1 (6 bases). Trimming pared 4 bases from V and 0 bases from J, leaving 14 bases between. This CDR3 is built from 17 residues. The V gene's germline CDR1 is SGHRS and CDR2 YFSETQ. DNA for the CDR3: TGCGCCAGCAGCCCAACCACAGGGATCTCTGGGGCCAACGTCCTGACTTTC. Its protein is CASSPTTGISGANVLTF.

This chain joins TRBV7-2 and TRBJ2-6; D remains ambiguous. The germline V gene encodes CDR1 SGHTA and CDR2 FQGNSA. The V and J ends lost 2 bases and 0 bases respectively, with 5 bases between them. The CDR3 has 15 amino acids. CDR3 nucleotide sequence: TGTGCCAGCAGCTTACAGAACTCTGGGGCCAACGTCCTGACTTTC. Its translation is CASSLQNSGANVLTF.

This clone showed up just once. The V and J genes are TRBV6-5 and TRBJ1-5; no clear D. The CDR3 has 15 residues. The germline V gene encodes CDR1 MNHEY and CDR2 SVGAGI. V was trimmed by 4 bases and J by 3 bases, leaving 13 bases between them. The CDR3 protein is CASSSRAGSNQPQHF. The CDR3 region has the DNA TGTGCCAGCAGTTCCCGAGCGGGATCCAATCAGCCCCAGCATTTT.

A remark on this clone: At one end, the junction sequence differs from germline, possibly due to a read error. The J gene is TRBJ1-1, the V gene TRBV19; tentative D call: TRBD1 (5 bases). This CDR3 has 12 amino acids. The germline gives CDR1 LNHDA, CDR2 SQIVND (reference sequence). The CDR3 sequence: CSTTDLNTEAFF. In nucleotides, the CDR3 is TGCTCAACGACAGACCTGAACACTGAAGCTTTCTTT.

This clone has a handful of counts. The rearrangement links TRBV12-5 to TRBJ2-1; the D call may be TRBD1 or TRBD2 (5 bases each). V lost 6 bases, J lost 9 bases, and 18 bases lay in between. Germline CDR1 is LGHNT and CDR2 is FRNRAP. The length of the CDR3 is 14 residues. The CDR3 DNA follows: TGTGCTAGTGGCTCGACGGGACCGGTCGCTGAGCAGTTCTTC. Translation gives CASGSTGPVAEQFF.

The chain combines TRBV30 with TRBJ1-5; unclear D gene. V was pared by 0 bases and J by 0 bases, with 3 bases between. Germline V gene lookup returns CDR1 GTSNPN and CDR2 SVGIG (reference sequence). The CDR3 runs to 13 residues. CDR3 residues: CAWSVNSNQPQHF. The CDR3 DNA is TGTGCCTGGAGTGTGAATAGCAATCAGCCCCAGCATTTT.

This sequence joins TRBV9 and TRBJ2-1, with D tentatively TRBD2 (6 bases). CDR1 SGDLS and CDR2 YYNGEE come from the germline V gene. V lost 0 bases, J lost 0 bases, and 10 bases lay in between. The CDR3 covers 16 residues. DNA for the CDR3: TGTGCCAGCAGCGTAGTGTCCGGGAGCTCCTACAATGAGCAGTTCTTC. Translating gives CASSVVSGSSYNEQFF.

V gene TRBV6-5 combines with J gene TRBJ2-6; D may match TRBD1 or TRBD2 (5 bases each). V shed 6 bases and J shed 0 bases, with 9 bases lying between them. The CDR3 loop spans 15 amino acids. In germline, CDR1 is MNHEY, CDR2 SVGAGI. CDR3 loop: CASRSGSSGANVLTF. DNA of the CDR3: TGTGCCAGCAGATCAGGGAGCTCTGGGGCCAACGTCCTGACTTTC.

J is TRBJ2-3 and V is TRBV5-8; D tentatively fits TRBD1 or TRBD2 (5 bases each). Germline V lookup: CDR1 SGHTS, CDR2 YDEGEE. Trimming cost V 7 bases and J 0 bases, with 15 bases left between them. The CDR3 covers 15 residues. This CDR3 is CASPAWGLSTDTQYF. Written as DNA, the CDR3 is TGTGCCAGCCCCGCCTGGGGGTTAAGCACAGATACGCAGTATTTT.

This clone was recorded once. This sequence joins TRBV19 and TRBJ1-5; tentatively, D is TRBD1 (5 bases). Germline-derived CDR1 and CDR2 are LNHDA and SQIVND (reference sequence). This CDR3 has 14 amino acids. V lost 8 bases and J 1 base, leaving 12 bases between the germline ends. This CDR3 is CASRSTASNQPQHF. The CDR3 DNA is TGTGCCAGTCGGTCGACAGCGAGCAATCAGCCCCAGCATTTT.

The CDR3 DNA is TGTGCCAGCAGCCGGGGACAGCGCGAGCAGTACGTC. It encodes CASSRGQREQYV. The genes are TRBV11-2 and TRBJ2-7, with TRBD1 matching 7 bases. V lost 5 bases and J lost 6; bases outside the gene matches: 4. Germline V lookup: CDR1 SGHAT, CDR2 FQNNGV. This CDR3 is built from 12 residues.

V usage is TRBV19 and J usage is TRBJ1-3; D gene uncertain. Germline lookup yields CDR1 LNHDA and CDR2 SQIVND (reference sequence). The CDR3 contains 15 residues. V was trimmed by 7 bases and J by 2 bases, leaving 15 bases between them. CDR3 sequence (DNA): TGTGCCAGTACCGCCTTAGGGTCCCCTGGAAACACCATATATTTT. Protein: CASTALGSPGNTIYF.